This T cell receptor beta chain was sequenced during a study of blood T cell repertoires in COVID-19. Overall study: Acute and convalescent COVID-19 specimens originated in the United States, Italy and Spain. PBMCs, B-cell-depleted T cells, or T cells were the source of the cDNA or gDNA that made up the material.

The authors' processing: Reference gene primers were amplified, and this amplification served to estimate nucleated cell counts. Sequencing was performed with immunoSEQ multiplex PCR; in TCRdb, only in-frame clones are kept and a portion is missing. Clonal size and the V and J genes are those of that table, whereas D and trimming came from the DNA. This sample has about 340,000 clones, with about 83% found just once. Germline V gene sequence: CDR1 SNHLY, CDR2 FYNNEI. The CDR3 totals 16 residues. Unmatched junction bases numbered 8, after V lost 5 bases and J lost 4 bases. The TCR was taken from a man under 40 with active or convalescent COVID-19. Sequencing was done on a sample of peripheral blood. V and J are TRBV2 and TRBJ1-4; 9 nucleotides match TRBD1. CDR3 amino acids: CASSQTGTGYNEKLFF. CDR3 in DNA: TGTGCCAGCAGTCAGACCGGGACAGGGTATAATGAAAAACTGTTTTTT.